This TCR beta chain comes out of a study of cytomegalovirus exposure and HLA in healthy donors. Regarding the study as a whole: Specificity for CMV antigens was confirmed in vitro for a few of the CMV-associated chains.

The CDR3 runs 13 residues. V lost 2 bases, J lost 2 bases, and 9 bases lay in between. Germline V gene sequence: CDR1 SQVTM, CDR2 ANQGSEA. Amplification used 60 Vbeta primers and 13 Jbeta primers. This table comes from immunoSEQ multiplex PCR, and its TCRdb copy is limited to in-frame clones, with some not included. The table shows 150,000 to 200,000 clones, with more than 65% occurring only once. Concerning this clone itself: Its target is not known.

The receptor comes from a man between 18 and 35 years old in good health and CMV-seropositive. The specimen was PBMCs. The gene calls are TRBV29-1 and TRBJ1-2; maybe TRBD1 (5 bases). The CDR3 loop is CSVERAGNYGYTF. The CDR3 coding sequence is TGCAGCGTTGAAAGGGCAGGGAACTATGGCTACACCTTC.